The next 13 T cell receptor beta chains were all read from a single sample in a study of blood T cell repertoires in COVID-19. Data came from immunoSEQ multiplex PCR; TCRdb stores just in-frame clones and leaves some out. The sample has some 120,000 clones; less than 90% are singletons. The sequenced sample consisted of peripheral blood. These receptors originate from a man aged 25-45 years with acute or convalescent COVID-19.

The chain couples TRBV7-2 to TRBJ2-3, with TRBD2 matching 9 bases. V was clipped by 6 bases and J by 6 bases; unmatched bases: 7. The CDR3 runs 14 residues. Germline V lookup: CDR1 SGHTA, CDR2 FQGNSA. The DNA of the CDR3 is TGTGCCAGCAGTCCGGGACTAGCAGCGGATACGCAGTATTTT. Translated, it gives CASSPGLAADTQYF.

This chain uses TRBV29-1 with TRBJ1-1; a possible D gene is TRBD1 (5 bases). Germline values: CDR1 SQVTM, CDR2 ANQGSEA. Trimming cost V 5 bases and J 7 bases, with 14 bases left between them. This CDR3 has 12 residues. CDR3 nucleotide sequence: TGCAGCGTTTCACATAGGGGAGGTGAAGCTTTCTTT. This gives the protein CSVSHRGGEAFF.

The V and J genes are TRBV5-1 and TRBJ2-5; 8 nucleotides agree with TRBD2. Germline V gene sequence: CDR1 SGHRS, CDR2 YFSETQ. The CDR3 is 15 amino acids. J lost 5 bases, V lost 0 bases, and 6 bases had no gene match. The CDR3 DNA follows: TGCGCCAGCAGCTTGGTAGCGGGGCTGGAGGAGACCCAGTACTTC. It specifies CASSLVAGLEETQYF.

In its sample, this clone was seen a few times. The genes are TRBV7-9 and TRBJ2-3, with 7 bases fitting TRBD1. Germline values: CDR1 SEHNR, CDR2 FQNEAQ (reference sequence). CDR3 length equals 18 residues. The V segment lost 6 bases and the J segment 2 bases; nucleotides outside the gene matches: 17. CDR3 DNA sequence: TGTGCCAGCAGTTTTGGATTTGGGACAGAGCCCTCCACAGATACGCAGTATTTT. Translated: CASSFGFGTEPSTDTQYF.

A single count supports this clone. The gene calls are TRBV6-4 and TRBJ2-2, with a weak D call TRBD1 (6 bases). Looked up from germline, CDR1 is MRHNA and CDR2 is SNTAGT. This CDR3 contains 15 residues. The V gene lost 0 bases and the J gene lost 3 bases, with 8 bases spanning the gap. DNA for the CDR3: TGTGCCAGCAGTGACTCGGGGGCGGACACCGGGGAGCTGTTTTTT. Its protein is CASSDSGADTGELFF.

J is TRBJ2-6 and V is TRBV4-3; D gene ambiguous. Germline V lookup: CDR1 LGHNA, CDR2 YSLEER. The CDR3 sequence is 16 residues long. The V gene lost 4 bases and the J gene lost 0 bases, with 10 bases spanning the gap. This CDR3 is CASSLFSGSGANVLTF. Here the CDR3 DNA reads TGCGCCAGCAGCCTATTCTCGGGCTCTGGGGCCAACGTCCTGACTTTC.

This clone was detected ten times or more. The chain has TRBV10-1 and TRBJ2-1; perhaps TRBD2 as D (6 bases). This CDR3 has 16 amino acids. The V gene's germline CDR1 is WNHNN and CDR2 SYGVQD (reference sequence). The V gene lost 4 bases and the J gene lost 1 base, with 14 bases spanning the gap. The CDR3 spells CASSGDREFSYNEQFF. CDR3 bases: TGCGCCAGCAGTGGGGACCGGGAGTTTTCCTACAATGAGCAGTTCTTC.

The genes are TRBV10-2 and TRBJ2-7; 8 nucleotides line up with TRBD2. This CDR3 comprises 15 residues. Germline assignment: CDR1 WSHSY and CDR2 SAAADI. Trimming took 2 bases from V and 4 from J; bases not matched to a gene: 7. The CDR3 bases are TGCGCCAGCAGTGAGGTTCCGGGGGGGCCATACGAGCAGTACTTC. Translation gives CASSEVPGGPYEQYF.

V is TRBV30 and J is TRBJ1-5, with D maybe TRBD1 (5 bases). Germline values: CDR1 GTSNPN, CDR2 SVGIG (reference sequence). With 7 bases removed from V and 2 bases from J, the gap between germline ends came to 12 bases. This CDR3 is 13 amino acids long. CDR3 amino acids: CASKGPGNQPQHF. The CDR3 DNA sequence: TGTGCCTCGAAGGGGCCGGGCAATCAGCCCCAGCATTTT.

The J gene is TRBJ2-7, the V gene TRBV6-1, with 10 bases that match TRBD2. J gave up 4 bases and V 4 bases, and 10 bases lay outside the gene matches. The CDR3 has 16 residues. Germline assignment: CDR1 MNHNS and CDR2 SASEGT. CDR3 nucleotide sequence: TGTGCCAGCAGTGTTTCTCGGGCTAGCGGGAGATACGAGCAGTACGTC. This sequence encodes CASSVSRASGRYEQYV.

Written as DNA, the CDR3 is TGTGCCAGCAGTTACTCGACGGCAGGGGGAGTTTATGGCTACACCTTC. Translation gives CASSYSTAGGVYGYTF. The rearrangement joins TRBV6-5 to TRBJ1-2; 7 bases are a match to TRBD1. The V and J ends lost 0 bases and 5 bases, in that order; junction bases with no gene match: 9. The CDR3 contains 16 residues. CDR1 is MNHEY and CDR2 is SVGAGI in the germline V gene.

The chain employs TRBV7-9 and TRBJ2-1, with TRBD1 matching over 11 bases. J gave up 6 bases and V 4 bases, and 5 bases lay outside the gene matches. The CDR3 consists of 15 residues. Per the germline V gene, CDR1 is SEHNR and CDR2 is FQNEAQ (reference sequence). The CDR3 coding sequence is TGTGCCAGCAGCTCGGACAGGGGGCAGCCCAATGAGCAGTTCTTC. It codes for CASSSDRGQPNEQFF.

The chain recombines TRBV15 with TRBJ1-2, with D possibly being TRBD1 (5 bases). CDR1 LNHNV and CDR2 YYDKDF come from the germline V gene (reference sequence). This CDR3 contains 15 residues. Trimming stripped 0 bases from V and 3 bases from J, with 11 bases between. The CDR3 DNA is TGTGCCACCAGCAGAGATGAGGGACTGCACTATGGCTACACCTTC. It translates to CATSRDEGLHYGYTF. Together with reference TRBV15 and TRBJ1-2, the CDR3 gives the full variable domain: DAMVIQNPRYQVTQFGKPVTLSCSQTLNHNVMYWYQQKSSQAPKLLFHYYDKDFNNEADTPDNFQSRRPNTSFCFLDIRSPGLGDTAMYLCATSRDEGLHYGYTFGSGTRLTVV.